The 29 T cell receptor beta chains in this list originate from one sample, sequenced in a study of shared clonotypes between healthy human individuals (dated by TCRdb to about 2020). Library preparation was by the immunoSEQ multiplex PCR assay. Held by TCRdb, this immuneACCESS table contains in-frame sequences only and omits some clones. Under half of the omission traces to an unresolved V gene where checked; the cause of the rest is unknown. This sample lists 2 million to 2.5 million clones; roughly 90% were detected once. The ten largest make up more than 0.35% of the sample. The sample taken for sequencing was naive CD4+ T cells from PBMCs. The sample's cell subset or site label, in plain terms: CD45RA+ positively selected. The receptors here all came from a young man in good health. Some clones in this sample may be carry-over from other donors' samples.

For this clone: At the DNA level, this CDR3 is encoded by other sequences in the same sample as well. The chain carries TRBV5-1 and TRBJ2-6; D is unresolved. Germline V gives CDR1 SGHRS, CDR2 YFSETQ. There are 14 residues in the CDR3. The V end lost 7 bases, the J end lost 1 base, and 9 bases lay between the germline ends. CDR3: CASRSASGANVLTF. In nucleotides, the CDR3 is TGCGCCAGCCGCAGTGCGTCTGGGGCCAACGTCCTGACTTTC. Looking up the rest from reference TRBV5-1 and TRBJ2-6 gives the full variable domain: KAGVTQTPRYLIKTRGQQVTLSCSPISGHRSVSWYQQTPGQGLQFLFEYFSETQRNKGNFPGRFSGRQFSNSRSEMNVSTLELGDSALYLCASRSASGANVLTFGAGSRLTVL.

Here the CDR3 reads CASSPPGQGPLEQYF. Written as DNA, the CDR3 is TGTGCCAGCTCACCACCAGGACAGGGGCCCCTCGAGCAGTACTTC. V gene TRBV18 combines with J gene TRBJ2-7; 9 nucleotides agree with TRBD1. The J segment lost 6 bases and the V segment lost 0 bases, leaving 6 bases of the junction unmatched. The germline CDR1 and CDR2 sequences are KGHSH and LQKENI. The CDR3 runs 15 residues.

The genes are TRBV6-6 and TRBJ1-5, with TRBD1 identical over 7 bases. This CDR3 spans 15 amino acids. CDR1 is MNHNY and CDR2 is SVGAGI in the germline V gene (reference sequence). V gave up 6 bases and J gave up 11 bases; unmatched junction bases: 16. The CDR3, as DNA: TGTGCCAGCAGCTGGGACAGCAGTGGGTCTCGGGCCCAGCATTTT. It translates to CASSWDSSGSRAQHF.

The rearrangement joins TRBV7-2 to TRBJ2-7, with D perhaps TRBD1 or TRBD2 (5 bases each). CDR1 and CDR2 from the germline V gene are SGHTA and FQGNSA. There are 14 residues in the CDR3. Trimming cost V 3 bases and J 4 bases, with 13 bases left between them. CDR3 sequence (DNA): TGTGCCAGCAGCTTTGTTAGGGGAGAGTACGAGCAGTACTTC. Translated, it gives CASSFVRGEYEQYF.

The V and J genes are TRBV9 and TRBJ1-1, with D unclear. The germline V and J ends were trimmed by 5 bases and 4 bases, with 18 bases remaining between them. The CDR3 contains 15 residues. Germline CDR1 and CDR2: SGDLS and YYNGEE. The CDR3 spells CASRVGVGGSTEAFF. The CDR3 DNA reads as TGTGCCAGCAGGGTTGGGGTTGGTGGTAGCACTGAAGCTTTCTTT.

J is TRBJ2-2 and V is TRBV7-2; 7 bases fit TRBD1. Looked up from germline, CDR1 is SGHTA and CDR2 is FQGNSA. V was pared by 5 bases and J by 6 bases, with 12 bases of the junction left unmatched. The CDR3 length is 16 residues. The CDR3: CASSQTGNLVAGELFF. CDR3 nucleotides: TGTGCCAGCAGCCAGACAGGGAACCTTGTCGCCGGGGAGCTGTTTTTT.

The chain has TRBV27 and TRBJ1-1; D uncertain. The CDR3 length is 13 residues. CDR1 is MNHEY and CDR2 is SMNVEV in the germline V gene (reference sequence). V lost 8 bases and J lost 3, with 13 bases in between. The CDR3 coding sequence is TGTGCCAGCTCCCTTGGGGAGGACACTGAAGCTTTCTTT. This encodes CASSLGEDTEAFF.

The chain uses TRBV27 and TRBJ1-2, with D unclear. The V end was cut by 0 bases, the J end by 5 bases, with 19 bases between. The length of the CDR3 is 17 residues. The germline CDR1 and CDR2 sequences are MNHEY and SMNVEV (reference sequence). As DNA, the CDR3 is TGTGCCAGCAGTTTATCTTCAGGCGGGAAGGGCTCTTATGGCTACACCTTC. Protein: CASSLSSGGKGSYGYTF.

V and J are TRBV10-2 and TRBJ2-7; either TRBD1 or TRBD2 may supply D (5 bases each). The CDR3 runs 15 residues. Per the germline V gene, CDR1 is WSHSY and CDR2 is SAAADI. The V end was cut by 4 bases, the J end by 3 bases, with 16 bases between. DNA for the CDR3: TGCGCCAGCAGTGTTAGTACCATTGGGGGCTACGAGCAGTACTTC. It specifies CASSVSTIGGYEQYF.

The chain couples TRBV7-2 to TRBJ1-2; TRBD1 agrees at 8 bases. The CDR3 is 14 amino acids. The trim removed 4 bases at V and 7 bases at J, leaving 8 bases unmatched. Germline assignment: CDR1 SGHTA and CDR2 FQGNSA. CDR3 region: CASSSQGAVSGYTF. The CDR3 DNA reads TGTGCCAGCAGCTCCCAGGGGGCCGTCTCTGGCTACACCTTC.

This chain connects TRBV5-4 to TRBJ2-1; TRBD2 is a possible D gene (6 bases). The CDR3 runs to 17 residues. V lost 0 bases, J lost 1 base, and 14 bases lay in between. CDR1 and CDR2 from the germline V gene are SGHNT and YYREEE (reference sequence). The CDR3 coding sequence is TGTGCCAGCAGCTTGGGGAGGGAGCGAATGTCCTACAATGAGCAGTTCTTC. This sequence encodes CASSLGRERMSYNEQFF.

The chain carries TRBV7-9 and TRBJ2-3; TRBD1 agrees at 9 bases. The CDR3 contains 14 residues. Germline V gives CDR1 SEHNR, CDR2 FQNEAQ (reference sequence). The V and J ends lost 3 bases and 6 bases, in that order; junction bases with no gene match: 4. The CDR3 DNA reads TGTGCCAGCAGCTTTGACAGGGGGGTTGATACGCAGTATTTT. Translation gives CASSFDRGVDTQYF.

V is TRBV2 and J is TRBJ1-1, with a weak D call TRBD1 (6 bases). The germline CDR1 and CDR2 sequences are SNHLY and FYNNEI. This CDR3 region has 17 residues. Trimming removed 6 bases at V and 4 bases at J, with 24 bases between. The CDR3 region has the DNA TGTGCCAGCAGGGGTTACAGGGACCTTTGGTCGGGCACTGAAGCTTTCTTT. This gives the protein CASRGYRDLWSGTEAFF.

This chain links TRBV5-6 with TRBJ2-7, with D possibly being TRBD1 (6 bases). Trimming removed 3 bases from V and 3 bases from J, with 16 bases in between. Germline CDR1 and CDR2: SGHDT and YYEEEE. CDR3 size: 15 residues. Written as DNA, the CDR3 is TGTGCCAGCAGCTCCAATCAGGGGAGAGGCTACGAGCAGTACTTC. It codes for CASSSNQGRGYEQYF.

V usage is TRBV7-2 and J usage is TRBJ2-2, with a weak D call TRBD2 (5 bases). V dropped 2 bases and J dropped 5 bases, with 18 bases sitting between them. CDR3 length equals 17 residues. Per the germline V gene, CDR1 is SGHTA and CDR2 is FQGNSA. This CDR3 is CASSLLGITWRTGELFF. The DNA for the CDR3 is TGTGCCAGCAGCTTATTGGGCATCACCTGGAGGACCGGGGAGCTGTTTTTT.

CDR3 DNA: TGTGCCAGCAGCCGAACAGGGGGCGCAGGAAAACTGTTTTTT. Translating gives CASSRTGGAGKLFF. The rearrangement joins TRBV6-5 to TRBJ1-4; 9 bases line up with TRBD1. Germline values: CDR1 MNHEY, CDR2 SVGAGI. The CDR3 has 14 amino acids. V lost 6 bases to trimming and J lost 10 bases; unmatched junction nucleotides: 9.

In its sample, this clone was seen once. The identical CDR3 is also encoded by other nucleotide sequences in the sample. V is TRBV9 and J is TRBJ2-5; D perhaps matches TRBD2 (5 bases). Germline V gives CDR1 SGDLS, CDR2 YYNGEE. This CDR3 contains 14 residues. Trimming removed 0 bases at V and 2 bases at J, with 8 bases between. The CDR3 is CASSVGLAQETQYF. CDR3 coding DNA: TGTGCCAGCAGCGTAGGGTTAGCGCAAGAGACCCAGTACTTC.

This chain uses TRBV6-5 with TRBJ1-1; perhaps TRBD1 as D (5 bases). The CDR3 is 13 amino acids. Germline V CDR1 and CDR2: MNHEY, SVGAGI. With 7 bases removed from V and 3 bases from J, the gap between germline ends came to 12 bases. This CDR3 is CASNRGWDTEAFF. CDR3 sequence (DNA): TGTGCCAGCAATCGGGGCTGGGACACTGAAGCTTTCTTT.

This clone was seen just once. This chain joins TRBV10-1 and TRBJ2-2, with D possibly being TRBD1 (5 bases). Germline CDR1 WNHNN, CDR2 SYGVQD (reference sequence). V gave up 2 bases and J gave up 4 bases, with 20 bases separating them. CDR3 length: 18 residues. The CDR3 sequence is CASSEEKAGIATTGELFF. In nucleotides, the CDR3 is TGCGCCAGCAGTGAGGAGAAGGCAGGGATAGCCACCACCGGGGAGCTGTTTTTT.

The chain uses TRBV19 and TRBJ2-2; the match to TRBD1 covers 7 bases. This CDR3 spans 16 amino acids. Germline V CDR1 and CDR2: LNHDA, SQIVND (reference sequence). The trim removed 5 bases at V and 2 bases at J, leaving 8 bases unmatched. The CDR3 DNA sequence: TGTGCCAGTAGTCAGCGGACAGGCCAAAACACCGGGGAGCTGTTTTTT. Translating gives CASSQRTGQNTGELFF.

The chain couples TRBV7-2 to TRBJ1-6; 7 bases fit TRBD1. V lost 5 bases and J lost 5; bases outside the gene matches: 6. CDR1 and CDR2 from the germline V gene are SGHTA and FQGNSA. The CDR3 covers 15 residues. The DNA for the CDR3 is TGTGCCAGCAGCAACCGGGACAGTCATAATTCACCCCTCCACTTT. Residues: CASSNRDSHNSPLHF.

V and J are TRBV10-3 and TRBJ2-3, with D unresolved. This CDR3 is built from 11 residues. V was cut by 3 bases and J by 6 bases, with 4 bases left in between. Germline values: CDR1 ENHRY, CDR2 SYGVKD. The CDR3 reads CAISDVDTQYF. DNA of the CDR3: TGTGCCATCAGTGATGTGGATACGCAGTATTTT.

The CDR3 protein is CASSRLLAGVSYNEQFF. DNA of the CDR3: TGCGCCAGCAGCCGTTTACTAGCGGGAGTGTCCTACAATGAGCAGTTCTTC. The rearrangement links TRBV4-1 to TRBJ2-1; the match to TRBD2 covers 11 bases. V shed 4 bases, J shed 1 base, and the junction held 6 bases outside the gene matches. The germline gives CDR1 MGHRA, CDR2 YSYEKL. The CDR3 totals 17 residues.

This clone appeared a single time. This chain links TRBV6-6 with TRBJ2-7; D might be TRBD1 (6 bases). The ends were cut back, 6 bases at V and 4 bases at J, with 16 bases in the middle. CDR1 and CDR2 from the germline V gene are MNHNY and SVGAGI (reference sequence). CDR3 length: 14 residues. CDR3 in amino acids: CASSRVGAGYEQYF. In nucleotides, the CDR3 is TGTGCCAGCAGCCGCGTGGGGGCTGGGTACGAGCAGTACTTC.

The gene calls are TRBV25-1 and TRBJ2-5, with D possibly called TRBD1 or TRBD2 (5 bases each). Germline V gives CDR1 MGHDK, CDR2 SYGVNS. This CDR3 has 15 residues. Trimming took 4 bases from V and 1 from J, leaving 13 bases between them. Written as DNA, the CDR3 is TGTGCCAGCAGTGCCCCGGGACCCGGCCAAGAGACCCAGTACTTC. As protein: CASSAPGPGQETQYF. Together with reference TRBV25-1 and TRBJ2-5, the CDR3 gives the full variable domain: EADIYQTPRYLVIGTGKKITLECSQTMGHDKMYWYQQDPGMELHLIHYSYGVNSTEKGDLSSESTVSRIRTEHFPLTLESARPSHTSQYLCASSAPGPGQETQYFGPGTRLLVL.

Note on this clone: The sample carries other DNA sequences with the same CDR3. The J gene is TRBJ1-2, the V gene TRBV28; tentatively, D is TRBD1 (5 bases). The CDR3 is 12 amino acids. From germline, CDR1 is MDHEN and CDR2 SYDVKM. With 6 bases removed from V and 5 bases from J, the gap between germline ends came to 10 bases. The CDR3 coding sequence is TGTGCCAGCAGCGGCGGGGGGTATGGCTACACCTTC. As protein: CASSGGGYGYTF.

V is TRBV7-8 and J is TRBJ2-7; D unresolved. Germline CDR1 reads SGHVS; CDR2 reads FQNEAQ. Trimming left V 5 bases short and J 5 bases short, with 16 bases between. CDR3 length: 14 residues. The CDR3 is CASSRTGPINEQYF. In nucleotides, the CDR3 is TGTGCCAGCAGCAGAACCGGGCCGATCAACGAGCAGTACTTC.

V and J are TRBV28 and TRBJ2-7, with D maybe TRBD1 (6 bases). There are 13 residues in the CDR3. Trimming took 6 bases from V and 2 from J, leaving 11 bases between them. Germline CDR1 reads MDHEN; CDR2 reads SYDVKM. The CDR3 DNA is TGTGCCAGCAGGATCGGACAGACCTACGAGCAGTACTTC. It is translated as CASRIGQTYEQYF.

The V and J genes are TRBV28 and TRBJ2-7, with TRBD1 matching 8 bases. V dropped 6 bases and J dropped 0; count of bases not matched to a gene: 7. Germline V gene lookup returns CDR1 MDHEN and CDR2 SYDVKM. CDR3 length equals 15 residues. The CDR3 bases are TGTGCCAGCAGAGGGGTCGGGACAGGCTCCTACGAGCAGTACTTC. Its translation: CASRGVGTGSYEQYF.